The rows below give T cell receptor beta chains drawn from one sample of a study of molecular identifiers for immune sequencing clone quantification. TCRdb redid the calling of the PCR reads with MiXCR, one entry per CDR3 protein. The sample includes around 460,000 distinct CDR3 sequences, about a fifth of them seen just once. Sequencing was done on a sample of naive CD8+ T cells from blood, with Jurkat cell RNA spiked in. Receptors originate from a human donor in good health. Some libraries in this study had Jurkat cell RNA spiked in. Both conserved end residues are part of each CDR3. The D gene is left open where the match is weak. Only some rows state a clone size, as once, few, many or a class for expanded clones.

j_call d_call clone_size v_call cdr3_aa cdr3_nt
TRBJ1-5 TRBD1 . TRBV19 CASTNHAGTGPQHF TGTGCCAGTACCAACCATGCCGGGACAGGCCCCCAGCATTTT
TRBJ1-6 TRBD1 . TRBV5-6 CASSRDRELSSPLHF TGTGCCAGCAGCCGGGACAGGGAATTGAGTTCACCCCTCCACTTT
TRBJ1-6 . few TRBV5-4 CASRAYNSPLHF TGTGCCAGCAGAGCGTATAATTCACCCCTCCACTTT
TRBJ1-5 TRBD1 many TRBV4-1 CASSQPDRGGRNQPQHF TGCGCCAGCAGCCAACCCGACAGGGGAGGACGCAATCAGCCCCAGCATTTT
TRBJ2-6 . many TRBV19 CASTFSGANVLTF TGTGCCAGCACCTTTTCTGGGGCCAACGTCCTGACTTTC
TRBJ1-4 TRBD1 once TRBV2 CASRGTVLNEKLFF TGTGCCAGCAGGGGGACAGTCCTGAATGAAAAACTGTTTTTT
TRBJ2-3 . . TRBV4-3 CASSQEMLGNLGDTQYF TGCGCCAGCAGCCAAGAGATGTTAGGGAACTTGGGGGATACGCAGTATTTT
TRBJ1-5 . . TRBV12-3/TRBV12-4 CASSYSDFSNQPQHF TGTGCCAGCAGTTACAGCGATTTTAGCAATCAGCCCCAGCATTTT
TRBJ2-3 TRBD2 many TRBV28 CASRETSGSADTQYF TGTGCCAGCAGGGAGACTAGCGGGAGTGCGGATACGCAGTATTTT
TRBJ1-1 . . TRBV28 CASSFGGITEAFF TGTGCCAGCAGTTTCGGGGGCATCACTGAAGCTTTCTTT
TRBJ1-2 . . TRBV7-2 CAGSLDSYGYTF TGTGCCGGCAGCTTAGACAGCTATGGCTACACCTTC
TRBJ2-4 . few TRBV15 CATRAANGTAKNIQYF TGTGCCACCAGGGCCGCGAACGGGACGGCCAAAAACATTCAGTACTTC
TRBJ1-2 . few TRBV12-3/TRBV12-4 CASSPSTNYGYTF TGTGCCAGCAGCCCCAGTACTAACTATGGCTACACCTTC
TRBJ1-1 . few TRBV2 CASGNRENLNTEAFF TGTGCCAGCGGAAACAGGGAGAATTTGAACACTGAAGCTTTCTTT
TRBJ2-3 TRBD2 many TRBV7-9 CASSPSGRALDTQYF TGTGCCAGCAGCCCTAGCGGGAGGGCCTTAGATACGCAGTATTTT
TRBJ2-3 . . TRBV6-2/TRBV6-3 CASSPYLALSTDTQYF TGTGCCAGCAGCCCATACCTAGCGCTCAGCACAGATACGCAGTATTTT
TRBJ1-1 TRBD1 many TRBV7-9 CASSLDRATTEAFF TGTGCCAGCAGCTTGGACAGGGCGACCACTGAAGCTTTCTTT
TRBJ2-2 TRBD1 few TRBV6-2/TRBV6-3 CASSYHPGTVTGELFF TGTGCCAGCAGTTACCACCCCGGGACAGTCACCGGGGAGCTGTTTTTT
TRBJ1-3 . few TRBV19 CASSIPGGSGNTIYF TGTGCCAGTAGTATACCGGGGGGCTCTGGAAACACCATATATTTT
TRBJ2-3 . once TRBV5-6 CASRTSRGALDTQYF TGTGCCAGCAGGACGAGCAGGGGGGCTCTAGATACGCAGTATTTT
TRBJ2-5 . many TRBV6-5 CASSYRPSTQETQYF TGTGCCAGCAGTTACAGGCCGAGTACTCAAGAGACCCAGTACTTC
TRBJ2-7 TRBD2 few TRBV20-1 CSALGLAGTHSFEQYF TGCAGTGCTTTAGGACTAGCGGGGACACACTCCTTCGAGCAGTACTTC
TRBJ1-2 . . TRBV30 CAWSDTIHYGYTF TGTGCCTGGAGTGACACAATCCACTATGGCTACACCTTC
TRBJ1-6 . many TRBV4-1 CASSQEGGGSYNSPLHF TGCGCCAGCAGCCAAGAAGGAGGGGGCTCCTATAATTCACCCCTCCACTTT
TRBJ1-5 TRBD1 many TRBV4-2 CASSPFTGGADREYQPQHF TGTGCCAGCAGCCCATTTACTGGCGGGGCGGACAGGGAATATCAGCCCCAGCATTTT
TRBJ2-3 . . TRBV24-1 CAASDPRGFSTDTQYF TGTGCCGCCAGTGACCCCAGGGGCTTCAGCACAGATACGCAGTATTTT
TRBJ1-1 . . TRBV19 CASSILWGIDTEAFF TGTGCCAGTAGTATATTATGGGGGATTGACACTGAAGCTTTCTTT
TRBJ2-5 TRBD2 . TRBV13 CASSLLGGRRQETQYF TGTGCCAGCAGCTTATTGGGGGGGAGGCGGCAAGAGACCCAGTACTTC
TRBJ2-4 TRBD1 . TRBV6-2/TRBV6-3 CASSFGTDQYF TGTGCCAGCAGTTTTGGGACAGACCAGTACTTC
TRBJ2-7 . . TRBV30 CAWRSSYEQYF TGTGCCTGGAGGAGCTCCTACGAGCAGTACTTC
TRBJ1-5 . many TRBV12-3/TRBV12-4 CASSLNWQGPYSNQPQHF TGTGCCAGCAGTTTAAATTGGCAGGGACCTTATAGCAATCAGCCCCAGCATTTT
TRBJ2-7 . . TRBV7-9 CASSFTQAPYEQYF TGTGCCAGCAGCTTCACCCAGGCCCCCTACGAGCAGTACTTC
TRBJ1-2 . few TRBV12-3/TRBV12-4 CASSFGFNYGYTF TGTGCCAGCAGTTTCGGTTTTAACTATGGCTACACCTTC
TRBJ2-7 . once TRBV5-1 CASSLQFPEHQSYERYF TGCGCCAGCAGCTTGCAATTTCCAGAGCACCAATCCTACGAGCGGTACTTC
TRBJ2-5 TRBD2 many TRBV28 CASSFPTDGGQETQYF TGTGCCAGCAGTTTCCCCACAGACGGGGGGCAAGAGACCCAGTACTTC
TRBJ1-1 . . TRBV30 CAWSVPMNTEAFF TGTGCCTGGAGTGTACCAATGAACACTGAAGCTTTCTTT
TRBJ2-7 . many TRBV5-6 CASSLSREQYF TGTGCCAGCAGCTTGTCCCGCGAGCAGTACTTC